This T cell receptor (beta chain) was retrieved from a study of early T cells in non-severe SARS-CoV-2 infection. Turning to the study itself: Unsorted whole blood bulk RNA was sequenced, with unpaired chains. Study-level results: Private and CD4 specificities were missed by VDJdb matching, skewed to anti-spike CD8.

Worth noting for this clonotype: Its antigen is not known.

Attached unique molecular identifiers marked individual cDNA molecules. TCRdb re-called the 5' RACE reads with MiXCR, one entry per CDR3 protein. The data contain 30,000 or so distinct CDR3 sequences, more than 6% of them singletons. Germline CDR1 reads SQVTM; CDR2 reads ANQGSEA. Trimming shortened V by 5 bases and J by 0 bases, and 8 bases separated the two germline ends. This CDR3 region has 13 residues. The sequence was obtained from an adult who was a healthcare worker with PCR-confirmed SARS-CoV-2 infection or an uninfected control (not recorded which). Sequencing used whole blood. The gene calls are TRBV29-1 and TRBJ1-5, with D unclear. CDR3 DNA: TGCAGCGTTCGCCTGAATAGCAATCAGCCCCAGCATTTT. Its translation is CSVRLNSNQPQHF.